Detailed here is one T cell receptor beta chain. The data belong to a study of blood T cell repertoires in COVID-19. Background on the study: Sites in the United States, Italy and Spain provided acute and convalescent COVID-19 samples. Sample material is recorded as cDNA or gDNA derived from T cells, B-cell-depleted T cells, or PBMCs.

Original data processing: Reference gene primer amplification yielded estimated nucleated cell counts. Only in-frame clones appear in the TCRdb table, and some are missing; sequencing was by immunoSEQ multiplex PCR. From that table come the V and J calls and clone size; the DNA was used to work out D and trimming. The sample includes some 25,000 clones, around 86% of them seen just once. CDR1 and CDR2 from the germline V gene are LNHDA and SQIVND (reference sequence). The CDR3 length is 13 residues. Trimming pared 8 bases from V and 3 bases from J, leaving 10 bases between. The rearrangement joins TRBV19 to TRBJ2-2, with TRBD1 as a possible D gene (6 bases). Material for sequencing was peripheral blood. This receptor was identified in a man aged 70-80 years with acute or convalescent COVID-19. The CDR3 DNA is TGTGCCAGTTACAGGGATTACACCGGGGAGCTGTTTTTT. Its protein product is CASYRDYTGELFF.